Included here is one TCR beta chain sequence, with context. What this receptor recognizes is not known. There are no base qualities to consult, and no much larger clone falls within one base. This sample was taken from a study of control samples from healthy donors and cancer patients (dated by TCRdb to about 2020). Receptors were amplified or captured by the immunoSEQ multiplex PCR assay. Not all clones reach the TCRdb copy of this immuneACCESS table, which keeps in-frame sequences only. Checked studies attribute under half of the gap to unresolved V genes and leave the rest unexplained. Within this sample are around 100,000 clones, with roughly 89% of them counted one time only. 7.8% of the sample belongs to the ten largest clones. The germline V gene specifies MNHNS as CDR1 and SASEGT as CDR2. The CDR3 spans 16 residues, from the cysteine through the phenylalanine. Kept here is only the CDR3 DNA, which spans 48 bases and is read in frame from base 1. Relative to germline, V is 1 base shorter and J is 5 bases shorter, with 16 bases between their ends.

This chain is built from TRBV6-1 and TRBJ2-3, with the D gene not confidently named. The clonotype was recovered from a man between 25 and 39 years old in good health. The sequenced material came from blood. CDR3 region: CASSEVENYLGDTQYF. The nucleotide sequence is given as TGTGCCAGCAGTGAAGTCGAGAACTACTTAGGAGATACGCAGTATTTT.